The 30 T cell receptor beta chains presented below share a single source sample, sequenced in a study of blood T cells in healthy people across ages. For the second PCR, which ran for about 6 to 12 cycles, a sample-barcoded 5' primer and a J-beta primer mix were used. Via MiXCR, TCRdb re-called the 5' RACE reads, giving one row per CDR3 protein. Of around 1,700,000 distinct CDR3 sequences listed, 28% are singletons. The sequenced sample was blood. These receptors were obtained from a woman aged 30 to 39 in good health.

This chain joins TRBV6-6 and TRBJ1-2; TRBD1 is a possible D gene (5 bases). The CDR3 length is 13 residues. Germline CDR1 and CDR2: MNHNY and SVGAGI (reference sequence). Between the trimmed V and J ends, which lost 7 bases and 8 bases, there was a span of 17 bases. The CDR3 region is CASNPGGRSGYTF. CDR3 nucleotides: TGTGCCAGCAACCCGGGGGGTCGAAGCGGCTACACCTTC.

The genes are TRBV28 and TRBJ1-4, with a tentative D call TRBD1 (6 bases). The CDR3 consists of 16 residues. V lost 5 bases and J lost 4, with 17 bases in between. CDR1 and CDR2 (germline): MDHEN, SYDVKM. CDR3 bases: TGTGCCAGCAGTACGTATGACAGGAAAAGTAATGAAAAACTGTTTTTT. Its protein is CASSTYDRKSNEKLFF.

This clonotype was counted at least ten times. The rearrangement uses TRBV7-2 and TRBJ2-5; tentatively, D is TRBD2 (5 bases). The ends were cut back, 1 base at V and 5 bases at J, with 17 bases in the middle. This CDR3 region has 16 residues. Germline CDR1 reads SGHTA; CDR2 reads FQGNSA. CDR3 bases: TGTGCCAGCAGCTTAGAGGCTAGCTGGTTCGGGGAGACCCAGTACTTC. Translating gives CASSLEASWFGETQYF.

As concerns this clonotype: Given a much more abundant clone one base away, this may be a read error. The chain recombines TRBV20-1 with TRBJ1-5; the D gene is possibly TRBD1 (6 bases). The length of the CDR3 is 14 residues. Germline V gene lookup returns CDR1 DFQATT and CDR2 SNEGSKA (reference sequence). The germline V and J ends were trimmed by 3 bases and 1 base, with 10 bases remaining between them. CDR3 in amino acids: CSASGQKSNQPQHF. The CDR3 DNA reads TGCAGTGCTAGTGGACAGAAGAGCAATCAGCCCCAGCATTTT.

This clonotype occurred a few times. In DNA, the CDR3 is TGCGCCAGCAGAGTACTAGCGGGAGGGCCCAATGAGCAGTTCTTC. It is translated as CASRVLAGGPNEQFF. The chain is built from TRBV5-1 and TRBJ2-1; TRBD2 aligns across 13 bases. Per the germline V gene, CDR1 is SGHRS and CDR2 is YFSETQ. CDR3 size: 15 residues. V gave up 5 bases and J gave up 6 bases; unmatched junction bases: 5.

CDR3 nucleotides: TGTGCCAGCTTGGGGGGAGACAGGGCCCCCCTCCACTTT. Amino acid sequence: CASLGGDRAPLHF. The V gene is TRBV6-6, the J gene TRBJ1-6; 7 bases match TRBD1. Per the germline V gene, CDR1 is MNHNY and CDR2 is SVGAGI (reference sequence). This CDR3 region has 13 residues. Trimming took 8 bases from V and 13 from J; bases not matched to a gene: 11.

In its sample, this clonotype was seen many times. The chain combines TRBV6-2 or TRBV6-3 with TRBJ1-1, with 9 bases aligning to TRBD1. This CDR3 is built from 14 residues. V lost 6 bases and J lost 3; bases outside the gene matches: 5. Germline V gene lookup returns CDR1 MNHEY and CDR2 SVGEGT. This CDR3 reads CASRSTGGHTEAFF. DNA of the CDR3: TGTGCCAGCAGGTCGACAGGGGGACACACTGAAGCTTTCTTT.

This clonotype was seen a few times. A much larger clone is a single base away; this may be a read error. The chain employs TRBV7-9 and TRBJ2-5, with D unclear. This CDR3 has 12 residues. Trimming removed 5 bases at V and 11 bases at J, with 15 bases between. CDR1 is SEHNR and CDR2 is FQNEAQ in the germline V gene (reference sequence). CDR3 sequence: CASSVDYNEQYF. In nucleotides, the CDR3 is TGTGCCAGCAGCGTCGATTACAATGAGCAGTACTTC.

In this sample, this clonotype turned up many times. The rearrangement joins TRBV7-2 to TRBJ2-7, with a tentative D call TRBD1 (6 bases). The CDR3 extends over 14 amino acids. Germline values: CDR1 SGHTA, CDR2 FQGNSA. Trimming cost V 3 bases and J 5 bases, with 14 bases left between them. Written as DNA, the CDR3 is TGTGCCAGCAGCTTTCGGACAGAACGAAACGAGCAGTACTTC. It is translated as CASSFRTERNEQYF.

The J gene is TRBJ1-2, the V gene TRBV2; 8 nucleotides line up with TRBD1. The CDR3 spans 14 residues. Germline loops: CDR1 SNHLY, CDR2 FYNNEI. The V and J ends lost 4 bases and 5 bases, in that order; junction bases with no gene match: 6. Here the CDR3 reads CASSAVDRGYGYTF. The CDR3 nucleotides are TGTGCCAGCAGTGCTGTCGACAGGGGTTATGGCTACACCTTC. The complete variable domain, with remaining parts taken from reference TRBV2 and TRBJ1-2, reads EPEVTQTPSHQVTQMGQEVILRCVPISNHLYFYWYRQILGQKVEFLVSFYNNEISEKSEIFDDQFSVERPDGSNFTLKIRSTKLEDSAMYFCASSAVDRGYGYTFGSGTRLTVV.

On this clonotype: This may come from a read error, since a much larger clone is one base off. This rearrangement joins TRBV7-2 to TRBJ2-6, with D possibly being TRBD1 (5 bases). The CDR3 is 12 residues long. Germline assignment: CDR1 SGHTA and CDR2 FQGNSA. This chain's CDR3 is CASRPGANVPTF. CDR3 DNA: TGTGCCAGCAGGCCTGGGGCCAACGTCCCGACTTTC.

V gene TRBV7-2 combines with J gene TRBJ1-4; maybe TRBD1 (6 bases). This CDR3 region has 15 residues. Germline CDR1 SGHTA, CDR2 FQGNSA. The V end was cut by 1 base, the J end by 8 bases, with 14 bases between. The CDR3 region is CASSLVRGAEEKLFF. The CDR3 nucleotides are TGTGCCAGCAGCTTAGTTCGGGGGGCTGAGGAAAAACTGTTTTTT. Full variable domain (outside the CDR3, taken from reference TRBV7-2 and TRBJ1-4): GAGVSQSPSNKVTEKGKDVELRCDPISGHTALYWYRQSLGQGLEFLIYFQGNSAPDKSGLPSDRFSAERTGGSVSTLTIQRTQQEDSAVYLCASSLVRGAEEKLFFGSGTQLSVL.

At least ten counts were recorded for this clonotype. The chain uses TRBV15 and TRBJ2-7; 10 bases are shared with TRBD1. Trimming at V came to 3 bases and at J to 7 bases, leaving 12 bases not matched to a gene. There are 16 residues in the CDR3. The germline gives CDR1 LNHNV, CDR2 YYDKDF (reference sequence). The CDR3: CATSSTPGTGVLEQYF. Here the CDR3 DNA reads TGTGCCACCAGCAGTACACCCGGGACAGGGGTCTTAGAGCAGTACTTC. Drawing the rest from reference TRBV15 and TRBJ2-7, the complete variable domain is DAMVIQNPRYQVTQFGKPVTLSCSQTLNHNVMYWYQQKSSQAPKLLFHYYDKDFNNEADTPDNFQSRRPNTSFCFLDIRSPGLGDTAMYLCATSSTPGTGVLEQYFGPGTRLTVT.

The sample holds one count of this clonotype. Possible read error: a much larger clone is one base away. This chain joins TRBV15 and TRBJ2-1; 11 bases agree with TRBD2. The CDR3 has 17 amino acids. Trimming took 0 bases from V and 9 from J; bases not matched to a gene: 10. Germline CDR1 reads LNHNV; CDR2 reads YYDKDF (reference sequence). CDR3 nucleotides: TGTGCCACCAGCAGAGAGTTGGGTCTAGCGGGAGGCTGTGAGCAGTTCTTC. It yields the protein CATSRELGLAGGCEQFF.

This chain uses TRBV7-2 with TRBJ2-7, with D uncertain. Trimming left V 5 bases short and J 3 bases short, with 11 bases between. Germline loops: CDR1 SGHTA, CDR2 FQGNSA. This CDR3 has 13 residues. This chain's CDR3 is CASSPEGIYEQYF. CDR3 bases: TGTGCCAGCAGCCCGGAAGGAATCTACGAGCAGTACTTC. The full variable domain, its missing parts supplied by reference TRBV7-2 and TRBJ2-7, is GAGVSQSPSNKVTEKGKDVELRCDPISGHTALYWYRQSLGQGLEFLIYFQGNSAPDKSGLPSDRFSAERTGGSVSTLTIQRTQQEDSAVYLCASSPEGIYEQYFGPGTRLTVT.

Note on this clonotype: The junction shows a germline mismatch at one end, possibly a read error. J is TRBJ1-1 and V is TRBV14; TRBD1 is a possible D gene (5 bases). Germline-derived CDR1 and CDR2 are SGHDN and FVKESK. CDR3 length: 17 residues. The CDR3 region is CASSQDAGRPPSTEAFF. In nucleotides, the CDR3 is TGTGCCAGCAGCCAAGATGCGGGGCGCCCACCTAGCACTGAAGCCTTCTTT.

This clonotype was observed a handful of times. The chain joins TRBV7-3 to TRBJ2-1, with 12 bases lining up with TRBD2. V trimming: 5 bases; J trimming: 9 bases; junction bases outside the gene matches: 8. The CDR3 contains 15 residues. Germline CDR1 is SGHTA and CDR2 is FQGTGA. The CDR3 bases are TGTGCCAGCAGCCTCCCTAGCGGGGGGGCGAGTGAGCAGTTCTTC. Protein: CASSLPSGGASEQFF.

The rearrangement joins TRBV5-1 to TRBJ2-1; D perhaps matches TRBD2 (6 bases). V lost 3 bases to trimming and J lost 10 bases, with 20 bases between them. Germline V gives CDR1 SGHRS, CDR2 YFSETQ. This CDR3 is built from 15 residues. CDR3 DNA sequence: TGCGCCAGCAGCTCCCGGGACTCCCCCGGTGTAGAGCAGTTCTTC. Translated: CASSSRDSPGVEQFF.

This clonotype was seen a few times. The chain recombines TRBV7-9 with TRBJ2-7; D tentatively reads TRBD1 or TRBD2 (5 bases each). This CDR3 spans 16 amino acids. The ends were cut back, 4 bases at V and 2 bases at J, with 18 bases in the middle. Germline CDR1 reads SEHNR; CDR2 reads FQNEAQ (reference sequence). The DNA for the CDR3 is TGTGCCAGCAGCTCTGGGGATGGGACGCCCCCCTACGAGCAGTACTTC. Residues: CASSSGDGTPPYEQYF.

V gene TRBV12-3 or TRBV12-4 combines with J gene TRBJ2-3; no firm D call. This CDR3 has 13 amino acids. Trimming left V 5 bases short and J 4 bases short, with 10 bases between. CDR3 in DNA: TGTGCCAGCAGTGGGTTGCGAGCAGATACGCAGTATTTT. Amino acids: CASSGLRADTQYF.

This clonotype was seen a handful of times. The rearrangement uses TRBV5-1 and TRBJ2-2, with 10 bases that match TRBD2. Germline V gene sequence: CDR1 SGHRS, CDR2 YFSETQ. V was clipped by 9 bases and J by 0 bases; unmatched bases: 2. The CDR3 is 14 residues long. This CDR3 reads CATTSGANTGELFF. CDR3 in DNA: TGCGCCACCACTAGCGGGGCGAACACCGGGGAGCTGTTTTTT.

This clonotype has a handful of counts. The CDR3 region is CASSLEGTGVNEQFF. The CDR3 DNA sequence: TGTGCCAGCAGTTTAGAAGGGACAGGCGTTAATGAGCAGTTCTTC. The J gene is TRBJ2-1, the V gene TRBV12-3 or TRBV12-4; 8 positions agree with TRBD1. The CDR3 loop spans 15 amino acids. V shed 1 base, J shed 7 bases, and the junction held 6 bases outside the gene matches.

CDR3 coding DNA: TGTGCCAGCAGTTGGCTGGGGACAGAGAACACCGGGGAGCTGTTTTTT. It encodes CASSWLGTENTGELFF. The chain carries TRBV2 and TRBJ2-2, with TRBD1 matching 7 bases. V lost 5 bases to trimming and J lost 1 base; unmatched junction nucleotides: 7. The CDR3 spans 16 residues. CDR1 SNHLY and CDR2 FYNNEI come from the germline V gene.

In DNA form, the CDR3 reads TGTGCCATCGGGCGGGACAGTAGCACAGATACGCAGTATTTT. This gives the protein CAIGRDSSTDTQYF. The gene calls are TRBV10-3 and TRBJ2-3; D is possibly TRBD1 (7 bases). Trimming removed 8 bases from V and 0 bases from J, with 12 bases in between. CDR1 ENHRY and CDR2 SYGVKD come from the germline V gene. This CDR3 contains 14 residues.

This clonotype was seen more than once but under ten times. This sequence joins TRBV12-3 or TRBV12-4 and TRBJ2-2; D tentatively reads TRBD1 or TRBD2 (5 bases each). The ends were cut back, 3 bases at V and 4 bases at J, with 15 bases in the middle. This CDR3 has 16 residues. Written as DNA, the CDR3 is TGTGCCAGCAGTTTGGGGCTAGCCTACGCCACCGGGGAGCTGTTTTTT. It is translated as CASSLGLAYATGELFF.

About this clonotype itself: A much larger clone lies one base from this, so it may be a read error. The chain combines TRBV10-3 with TRBJ2-4, with 8 bases matching TRBD2. Trimming removed 8 bases from V and 13 bases from J; junction bases left unmatched: 13. The CDR3 runs to 13 residues. CDR1 is ENHRY and CDR2 is SYGVKD in the germline V gene. CDR3 protein: CAIGSGGLYGQYF. CDR3 bases: TGTGCCATCGGAAGCGGGGGACTCTACGGGCAGTACTTC.

This clonotype turned up a few times. Sequence at one end of the junction differs from germline and may be a read error. This sequence joins TRBV6-5 and TRBJ2-1; D is unclear. The CDR3 is 14 residues long. Germline V gene lookup returns CDR1 MNHEY and CDR2 SVGAGI. The CDR3 sequence is CAGSKLSSYNEQFF. The CDR3 DNA follows: TGTGCCGGCAGTAAATTGAGCTCCTACAATGAGCAGTTCTTC.

With regard to this clonotype: This sequence may be a read error, since a much larger clone differs from it by one base. The chain links TRBV6-2 or TRBV6-3 to TRBJ2-1; D might be TRBD1 or TRBD2, each matching 7 bases. Germline CDR1 reads MNHEY; CDR2 reads SVGEGT. This CDR3 is built from 15 residues. CDR3 sequence: CGSSYGGTANNEQFF. CDR3 DNA: TGTGGCAGCAGTTACGGGGGGACAGCCAACAATGAGCAGTTCTTC.

This chain uses TRBV20-1 with TRBJ1-1; D is unresolved. Germline CDR1 and CDR2: DFQATT and SNEGSKA (reference sequence). This CDR3 spans 13 amino acids. Trimming removed 3 bases from V and 4 bases from J, with 12 bases in between. CDR3 sequence (DNA): TGCAGTGCTAGCGATTGGGGAGGCACTGAAGCTTTCTTT. The encoded protein is CSASDWGGTEAFF.

This clonotype was detected many times. This rearrangement joins TRBV12-3 or TRBV12-4 to TRBJ2-3; D gene unclear. The V gene lost 5 bases and the J gene lost 3 bases, with 6 bases spanning the gap. The CDR3 is made up of 12 amino acids. The CDR3 protein is CASSSETDTQYF. DNA for the CDR3: TGTGCCAGCAGTAGCGAGACAGATACGCAGTATTTT.